The 19 T cell receptor beta chains given below trace back to one sample, sequenced in a study of cytomegalovirus exposure and HLA in healthy donors. This PCR relied on a set of 60 Vbeta primers and 13 Jbeta primers. Data came from immunoSEQ multiplex PCR; TCRdb stores just in-frame clones and leaves some out. The sample holds some 190,000 clones; almost 75% are singletons and the top ten take 3.1%. The sequenced sample was PBMCs. Receptors originate from a woman aged 30 to 39 in good health and CMV-seropositive.

The chain recombines TRBV7-9 with TRBJ1-1, with D tentatively TRBD1 (5 bases). This CDR3 contains 18 residues. V was pared by 3 bases and J by 3 bases, with 23 bases between. CDR1 is SEHNR, CDR2 FQNEAQ, per germline (reference sequence). The chain's CDR3 is CASSLFGAGKPVDTEAFF. In nucleotides, the CDR3 is TGTGCCAGCAGCTTGTTTGGTGCAGGGAAGCCGGTGGACACTGAAGCTTTCTTT.

The chain joins TRBV29-1 to TRBJ2-7; D perhaps matches TRBD2 (5 bases). Looked up from germline, CDR1 is SQVTM and CDR2 is ANQGSEA. The length of the CDR3 is 14 residues. Trimming took off 3 bases at V and 2 bases at J, with 14 bases between the two ends. The CDR3 DNA reads as TGCAGCGTTGAGCTGGGAGCTCAACCCTACGAGCAGTACTTC. This encodes CSVELGAQPYEQYF.

The rearrangement links TRBV19 to TRBJ2-1; 10 bases map to TRBD2. The length of the CDR3 is 14 residues. After removal of 4 bases from V and 4 bases from J, the junction contained 1 base not matched to a gene. CDR1 is LNHDA, CDR2 SQIVND, per germline (reference sequence). The CDR3 bases are TGTGCCAGTAGTACTAGCGGGGGATACAATGAGCAGTTCTTC. Amino acid sequence: CASSTSGGYNEQFF.

The rearrangement joins TRBV28 to TRBJ1-3; TRBD1 aligns across 8 bases. The CDR3 has 15 amino acids. Germline loops: CDR1 MDHEN, CDR2 SYDVKM. The ends lost 3 bases at V and 2 bases at J; junction bases unmatched: 3. The CDR3 bases are TGTGCCAGCAGTTTCCCGACAGGGGCTGGAAACACCATATATTTT. As protein: CASSFPTGAGNTIYF.

This chain links TRBV27 with TRBJ1-2; D not resolved. Trimming cost V 3 bases and J 10 bases, with 18 bases left between them. Germline CDR1 and CDR2: MNHEY and SMNVEV (reference sequence). This CDR3 has 14 residues. CDR3 in DNA: TGTGCCAGCAGTTTCGATTTAGCCGTGGAATCCTACACCTTC. Protein: CASSFDLAVESYTF.

The chain has TRBV6-1 and TRBJ2-5, with 9 nucleotides matching TRBD1. Germline lookup yields CDR1 MNHNS and CDR2 SASEGT. The CDR3 consists of 14 residues. The J segment lost 2 bases and the V segment lost 8 bases, leaving 6 bases of the junction unmatched. As DNA, the CDR3 is TGTGCCAGCGGAGTAGGGACAGGGCAAGAGACCCAGTACTTC. This encodes CASGVGTGQETQYF.

The V and J genes are TRBV5-1 and TRBJ2-5, with unresolved D. The DNA end favors TRBJ2-7, so the J call may be wrong. The CDR3 consists of 14 residues. Germline CDR1 is SGHRS and CDR2 is YFSETQ. CDR3 nucleotides: TGCGCCAGCAGCTTGGGAAGCGATTCCTACGAGCAGTACTTC. Translating gives CASSLGSDSYEQYF.

Only one count was recorded for this clone. The gene calls are TRBV7-9 and TRBJ1-1; D is perhaps TRBD1 (6 bases). CDR3 length: 14 residues. CDR1 and CDR2 (germline): SEHNR, FQNEAQ (reference sequence). Between the trimmed V and J ends, which lost 6 bases and 5 bases, there was a span of 16 bases. CDR3 protein: CASSSNRVSTEAFF. CDR3 DNA sequence: TGTGCCAGCAGTTCGAACAGGGTTTCGACTGAAGCTTTCTTT.

With regard to this clone: One junction end does not reproduce the germline sequence, and a read error may be involved. The chain uses TRBV7-9 and TRBJ2-7; 11 positions match TRBD2. Germline V gives CDR1 SEHNR, CDR2 FQNEAQ (reference sequence). The CDR3 totals 15 residues. The CDR3 DNA sequence: TGTGGCAGCAGCTTCGTAGCGGGAGGGCCTATCGAGCAGTACTTC. This translates into CGSSFVAGGPIEQYF.

CDR3 sequence (DNA): TGTGCCAGCAGTGACCCCGGGACTCAAGGAGGCTACACCTTC. Protein product: CASSDPGTQGGYTF. This chain uses TRBV25-1 with TRBJ1-2, with D perhaps matching TRBD1 (5 bases). Trimming pared 3 bases from V and 8 bases from J, leaving 16 bases between. Germline V gene sequence: CDR1 MGHDK, CDR2 SYGVNS. The CDR3 has 14 residues.

To note about this clone: One junction end disagrees with the germline gene, perhaps due to a read error. The chain is built from TRBV6-6 and TRBJ1-1; D is unresolved. This CDR3 is 13 amino acids long. Germline V gene sequence: CDR1 MNHNY, CDR2 SVGAGI (reference sequence). As DNA, the CDR3 is TGTGCCAGCAGCCACCCGGTTGATTCTGAAGTTTTCTTT. Encoded protein: CASSHPVDSEVFF.

J is TRBJ1-2 and V is TRBV7-2, with a weak D call TRBD1 (6 bases). Between the trimmed V and J ends, which lost 5 bases and 1 base, there was a span of 8 bases. CDR1 and CDR2 (germline): SGHTA, FQGNSA. There are 13 residues in the CDR3. CDR3 sequence: CASSGQLNYGYTF. CDR3 in DNA: TGTGCCAGCAGCGGACAGCTTAACTATGGCTACACCTTC. Complete variable domain (other parts from reference TRBV7-2 and TRBJ1-2): GAGVSQSPSNKVTEKGKDVELRCDPISGHTALYWYRQSLGQGLEFLIYFQGNSAPDKSGLPSDRFSAERTGGSVSTLTIQRTQQEDSAVYLCASSGQLNYGYTFGSGTRLTVV.

CDR3 bases: TGTGCCAGTAGTATACGGGACAGGGGCAATCAGCCCCAGCATTTT. Its translation is CASSIRDRGNQPQHF. The V gene is TRBV19, the J gene TRBJ1-5, with 9 bases identical to TRBD1. The junction had 1 base not matched to a gene; V was cut back by 2 bases and J by 2 bases. This CDR3 spans 15 amino acids. In germline, CDR1 is LNHDA, CDR2 SQIVND (reference sequence).

The genes are TRBV19 and TRBJ2-3; perhaps TRBD1 as D (5 bases). V lost 3 bases, J lost 3 bases, and 10 bases lay in between. CDR3 length: 14 amino acids. Germline values: CDR1 LNHDA, CDR2 SQIVND (reference sequence). The chain's CDR3 is CASSIGQGTDTQYF. CDR3 DNA sequence: TGTGCCAGTAGTATCGGCCAGGGAACAGATACGCAGTATTTT.

The J gene is TRBJ1-2, the V gene TRBV2, with TRBD1 matching over 8 bases. The CDR3 extends over 14 amino acids. CDR1 is SNHLY and CDR2 is FYNNEI in the germline V gene. V gave up 5 bases and J gave up 3 bases; unmatched junction bases: 5. The CDR3 is CASSPGQAYYGYTF. In DNA, the CDR3 is TGTGCCAGCAGTCCGGGACAGGCTTACTATGGCTACACCTTC.

The V gene is TRBV19, the J gene TRBJ1-1; a weak D match, TRBD1 (5 bases). This CDR3 is built from 15 residues. Germline V CDR1 and CDR2: LNHDA, SQIVND (reference sequence). V shed 3 bases and J shed 10 bases, with 21 bases lying between them. The CDR3: CASSINSGSPKGAFF. For the CDR3, the DNA is TGTGCCAGTAGTATCAATTCAGGGTCCCCTAAAGGAGCTTTCTTT.

The genes are TRBV2 and TRBJ2-1, with TRBD2 identical over 8 bases. The CDR3 totals 18 residues. Losses at the gene ends were 1 base for V and 6 bases for J; bases not matched to a gene: 14. Germline V CDR1 and CDR2: SNHLY, FYNNEI. CDR3 in amino acids: CASSEGVAGPTNLNEQFF. DNA of the CDR3: TGTGCCAGCAGTGAAGGGGTAGCGGGACCCACCAACCTCAATGAGCAGTTCTTC.

The V gene is TRBV5-4, the J gene TRBJ2-2; D gene ambiguous. Germline CDR1 is SGHNT and CDR2 is YYREEE (reference sequence). This CDR3 is built from 13 residues. V was pared by 4 bases and J by 5 bases, with 9 bases between. CDR3 loop: CASSRLHTGELFF. The DNA of the CDR3 is TGTGCCAGCAGCCGACTGCATACCGGGGAGCTGTTTTTT.

Only a few counts were recorded for this clone. The chain is built from TRBV7-9 and TRBJ1-4; D call uncertain. Trimming pared 1 base from V and 2 bases from J, leaving 5 bases between. CDR1 and CDR2 (germline): SEHNR, FQNEAQ (reference sequence). The CDR3 extends over 14 amino acids. The CDR3 DNA is TGTGCCAGCAGCTTAGATGCGACTAATGAAAAACTGTTTTTT. It encodes CASSLDATNEKLFF.